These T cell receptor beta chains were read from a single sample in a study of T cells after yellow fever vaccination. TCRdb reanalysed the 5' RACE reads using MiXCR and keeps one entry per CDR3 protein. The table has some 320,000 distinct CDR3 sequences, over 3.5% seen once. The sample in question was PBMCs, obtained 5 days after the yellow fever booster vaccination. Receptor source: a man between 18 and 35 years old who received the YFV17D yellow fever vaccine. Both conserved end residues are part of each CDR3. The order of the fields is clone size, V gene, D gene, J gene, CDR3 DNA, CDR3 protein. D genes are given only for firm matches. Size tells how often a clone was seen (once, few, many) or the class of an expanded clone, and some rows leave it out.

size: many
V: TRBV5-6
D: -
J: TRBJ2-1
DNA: TGTGCCAGCAGCTTGGGACTGGAAAGCTCCTACAATGAGCAGTTCTTC
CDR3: CASSLGLESSYNEQFF

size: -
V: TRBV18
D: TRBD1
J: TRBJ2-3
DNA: TGTGCCAGCTCACCAGCAACAGGGGGCTGGGATACGCAGTATTTT
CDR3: CASSPATGGWDTQYF

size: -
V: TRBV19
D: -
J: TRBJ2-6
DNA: TGTGCCAGTAGTATTGGGCCAGGGGTTGGGGCCAACGTCCTGACTTTC
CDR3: CASSIGPGVGANVLTF

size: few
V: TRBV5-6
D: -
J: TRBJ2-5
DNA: TGTGCCAGCAGCTTGGCATGGTCAGGATACCAAGAGACCCAGTACTTC
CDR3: CASSLAWSGYQETQYF

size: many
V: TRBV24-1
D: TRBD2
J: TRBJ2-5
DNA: TGTGCCACCAGCGGACTAGCGGGGCGGCAAGAGACCCAGTACTTC
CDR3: CATSGLAGRQETQYF

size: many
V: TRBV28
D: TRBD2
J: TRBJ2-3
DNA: TGTGCCAGACTATTAGCGGGGGCGAGCACAGATACGCAGTATTTT
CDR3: CARLLAGASTDTQYF

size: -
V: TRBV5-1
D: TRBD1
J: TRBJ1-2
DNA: TGCGCCAGCAGCTCGTCAGGGGGCAGCTATGGCTACACCTTC
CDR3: CASSSSGGSYGYTF

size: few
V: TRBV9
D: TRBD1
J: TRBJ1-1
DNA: TGTGCCAGCAGTGGGACAGGGGCGCAGGAAGCTTTCTTT
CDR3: CASSGTGAQEAFF

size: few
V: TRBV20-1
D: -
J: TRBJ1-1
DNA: TGCAGTGCTAGAGACCGGGTCACCCTTCTTGCTTTCTTT
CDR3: CSARDRVTLLAFF

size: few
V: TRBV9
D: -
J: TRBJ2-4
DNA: TGTGCCAGCAGCGTAGGGGATACTAGCAGGAACATTCAGTACTTC
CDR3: CASSVGDTSRNIQYF

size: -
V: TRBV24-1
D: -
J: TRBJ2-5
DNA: TGTGCCACCAGTGACCGAGGGGCCACCCAGTACTTC
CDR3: CATSDRGATQYF

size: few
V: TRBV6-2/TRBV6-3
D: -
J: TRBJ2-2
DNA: TGTGCCAGCAGGTCCCCATTTGGGCCCGGGGAGCTGTTTTTT
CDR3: CASRSPFGPGELFF

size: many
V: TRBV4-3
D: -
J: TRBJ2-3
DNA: TGCGCCAGCAGCCAAGAGGGTACAGATACGCAGTATTTT
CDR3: CASSQEGTDTQYF

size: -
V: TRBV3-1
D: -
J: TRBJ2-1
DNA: TGTGCCAGCAGCCAAGAACCCTCGCACCCGAGCTCCTACAATGAGCAGTTCTTC
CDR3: CASSQEPSHPSSYNEQFF

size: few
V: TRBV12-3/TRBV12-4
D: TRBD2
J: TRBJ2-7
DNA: TGTGCCAGCAGCCCTGGTGGGACTAGCGGGGGGCCGGGTGCGATGCTCTCCTACGAGCAGTACTTC
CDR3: CASSPGGTSGGPGAMLSYEQYF

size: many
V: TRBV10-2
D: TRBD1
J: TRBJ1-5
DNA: TGCGCCAGCGGGGGGACAGGGGTTAGCAATCAGCCCCAGCATTTT
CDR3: CASGGTGVSNQPQHF

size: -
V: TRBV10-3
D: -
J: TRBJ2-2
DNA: TGTGCCATCAGTGAGTCGGTTACGGTAACAGCCGAGGCGAACACCGGGGAGCTGTTTTTT
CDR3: CAISESVTVTAEANTGELFF

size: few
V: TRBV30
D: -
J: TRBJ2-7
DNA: TGTGCCTGGAGTGACGGCAGGGTGAGGACCGAGCAGTACTTC
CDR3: CAWSDGRVRTEQYF

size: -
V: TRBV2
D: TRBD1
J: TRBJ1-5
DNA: TGTGCCAGCAGTCCGGGACAGGCCCATCAGCCCCAGCATTTT
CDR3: CASSPGQAHQPQHF

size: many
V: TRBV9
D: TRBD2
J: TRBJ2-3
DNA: TGTGCCAGCCAAACGGGGACTAGCGCGGATACGCAGTATTTT
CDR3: CASQTGTSADTQYF

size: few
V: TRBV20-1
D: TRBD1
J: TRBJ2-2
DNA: TGCAGTGCTCCTTATCCGGGACAGGGGGACACCGGGGAGCTGTTTTTT
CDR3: CSAPYPGQGDTGELFF

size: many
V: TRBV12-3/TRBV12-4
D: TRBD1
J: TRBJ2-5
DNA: TGTGCCAGCAGTTTTGGACAGGGCCAAGAGACCCAGTACTTC
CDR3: CASSFGQGQETQYF

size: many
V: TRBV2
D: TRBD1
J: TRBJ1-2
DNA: TGTGCCAGCAGTCCTCAGGGGACAGGGTCAGGCTACACCTTC
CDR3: CASSPQGTGSGYTF

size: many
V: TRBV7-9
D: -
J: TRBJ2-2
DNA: TGTGCCAGCAATGGGTTCACCGGGGAGCTGTTTTTT
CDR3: CASNGFTGELFF

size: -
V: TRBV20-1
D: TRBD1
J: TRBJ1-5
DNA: TGCAGTGTTAAACAGGGGGCTGGTAGCAATCAGCCCCAGCATTTT
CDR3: CSVKQGAGSNQPQHF

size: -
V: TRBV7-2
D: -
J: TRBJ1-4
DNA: TGTGCCAGCAGCTTAGAGTTTAATGAAAAACTGTTTTTT
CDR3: CASSLEFNEKLFF

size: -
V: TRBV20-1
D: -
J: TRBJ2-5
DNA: TGCAGTGCTACCCCCCATGCGTTCCAAGAGACCCAGTACTTC
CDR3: CSATPHAFQETQYF

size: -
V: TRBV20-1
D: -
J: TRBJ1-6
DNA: TGCAGTGCTCGGGCCTTTAATTCACCCCTCCACTTT
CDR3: CSARAFNSPLHF

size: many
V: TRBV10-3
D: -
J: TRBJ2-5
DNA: TGTGCCACCTCGGGGAGTCAAGAGACCCAGTACTTC
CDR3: CATSGSQETQYF

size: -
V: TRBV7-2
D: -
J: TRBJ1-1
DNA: TGTGCCAGCAGCCGTGGGGGGCTGACTGAAGCTTTCTTT
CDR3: CASSRGGLTEAFF

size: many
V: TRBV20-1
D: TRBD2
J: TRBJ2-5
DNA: TGCAGTGCTGTCCACCTCCCCATACTAGCGGGGGGGTTGGAGACCCAGTACTTC
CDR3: CSAVHLPILAGGLETQYF

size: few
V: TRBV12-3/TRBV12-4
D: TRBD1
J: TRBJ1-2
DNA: TGTGCCAGCAGTTTTGATCGGACAGGGGTTCATGGCTACACCTTC
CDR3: CASSFDRTGVHGYTF

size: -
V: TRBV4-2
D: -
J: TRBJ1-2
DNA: TGTGCCAGCAGCCCCCTCGCCTGGGACTATGGCTACACCTTC
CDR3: CASSPLAWDYGYTF

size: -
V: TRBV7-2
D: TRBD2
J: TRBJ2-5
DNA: TGTGCCAGCAGCTTACCGAGCGGGGGGGCGGAGACCCAGTACTTC
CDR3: CASSLPSGGAETQYF

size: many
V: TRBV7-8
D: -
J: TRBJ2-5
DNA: TGTGCCAGCACCATCGGAGAGACCCAGTACTTC
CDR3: CASTIGETQYF

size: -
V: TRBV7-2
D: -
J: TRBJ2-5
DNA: TGTGCCGCCCGCAGGGCCGAGACCCAGTACTTC
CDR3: CAARRAETQYF

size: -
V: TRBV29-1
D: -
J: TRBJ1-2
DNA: TGCAGCGTTGAATGGCCGAATCGCATCGATGGCTACACCTTC
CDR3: CSVEWPNRIDGYTF

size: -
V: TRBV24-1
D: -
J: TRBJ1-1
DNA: TGTGCCACCACTAAGAGGGGGGCGGGATTATGGTTACTTGTTGAAGCTTTCTTT
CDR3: CATTKRGAGLWLLVEAFF

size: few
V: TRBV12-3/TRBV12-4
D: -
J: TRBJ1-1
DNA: TGTGCCAGTCATGTACCGGGACCGCTGAACACTGAAGCTTTCTTT
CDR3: CASHVPGPLNTEAFF

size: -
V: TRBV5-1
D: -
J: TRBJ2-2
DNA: TGCGCCAGCAGCTTAAGCAGGCCCACCGGGGAGCTGTTTTTT
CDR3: CASSLSRPTGELFF

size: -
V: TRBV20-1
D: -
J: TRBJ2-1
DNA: TGCAGTGCTAGACGGAGCTCCTACAATGAGCAGTTCTTC
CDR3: CSARRSSYNEQFF

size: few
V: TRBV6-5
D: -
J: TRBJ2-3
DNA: TGTGCCAGCAGTAACAACGGACAGCCTAGCACAGATACGCAGTATTTT
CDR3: CASSNNGQPSTDTQYF

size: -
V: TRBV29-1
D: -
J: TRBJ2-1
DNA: TGCAGCGTTGAATTACAGGGTCTTGAAAATGAGCAGTTCTTC
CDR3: CSVELQGLENEQFF

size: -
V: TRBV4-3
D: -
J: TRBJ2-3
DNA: TGCGCCAGCAGCCCCGAGTTTTCGGGAGTACCAGATACGCAGTATTTT
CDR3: CASSPEFSGVPDTQYF

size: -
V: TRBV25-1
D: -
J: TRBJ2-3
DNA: TGTGCCAGCAGAAGGGGGGCTATGGATACGCAGTATTTT
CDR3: CASRRGAMDTQYF

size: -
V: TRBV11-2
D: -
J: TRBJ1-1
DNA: TGTGCCAGCAGCTTAGTGGGGGATGATCAGAATGCTTTCTTT
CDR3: CASSLVGDDQNAFF

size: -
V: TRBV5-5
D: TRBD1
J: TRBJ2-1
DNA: TGTGCCAGCAGGGCTAGGACAGGGGGAGACAATGAGCAGTTCTTC
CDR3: CASRARTGGDNEQFF

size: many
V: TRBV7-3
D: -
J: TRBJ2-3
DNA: TGTGCCAGCAGCCCCGGAGCAGGGAACCCAGATACGCAGTATTTT
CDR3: CASSPGAGNPDTQYF

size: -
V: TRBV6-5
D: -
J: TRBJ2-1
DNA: TGTGCCAGCAGTTACTCGGGACGTTTCAATGAGCAGTTCTTC
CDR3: CASSYSGRFNEQFF

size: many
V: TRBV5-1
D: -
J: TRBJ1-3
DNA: TGCGCCAGCAGCTTGGATGGCAGATCCTCTGGAAACACCATATATTTT
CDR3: CASSLDGRSSGNTIYF

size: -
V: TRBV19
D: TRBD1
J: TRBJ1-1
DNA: TGTGCCAGTAGTACTTGGAGGGGGCTGAGGACTGAAGCTTTCTTT
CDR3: CASSTWRGLRTEAFF

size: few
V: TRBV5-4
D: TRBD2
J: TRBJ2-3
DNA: TGTGCCAGCAGCGGGGGACTAGCGGGGGGAACAGATACGCAGTATTTT
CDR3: CASSGGLAGGTDTQYF

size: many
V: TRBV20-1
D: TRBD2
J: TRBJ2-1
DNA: TGCAGTGCTTCGCGGACTAGCGGGCCGGAGAATGAGCAGTTCTTC
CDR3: CSASRTSGPENEQFF

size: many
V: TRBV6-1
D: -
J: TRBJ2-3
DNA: TGTGCCAGCAGTTACAGGGTAACAGATACGCAGTATTTT
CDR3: CASSYRVTDTQYF

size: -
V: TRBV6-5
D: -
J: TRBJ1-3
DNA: TGTGCCAGCAGCCCCGGGGAGGCGAACACCATATATTTT
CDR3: CASSPGEANTIYF

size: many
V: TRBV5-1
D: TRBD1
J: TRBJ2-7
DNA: TGCGCCAGCAGCTTGGCCCAGGGGGCTGGGGAGCAGTACTTC
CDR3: CASSLAQGAGEQYF

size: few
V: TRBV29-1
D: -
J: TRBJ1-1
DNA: TGCAGCGTTGAAACTGGGACTGAAGCTTTCTTT
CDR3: CSVETGTEAFF